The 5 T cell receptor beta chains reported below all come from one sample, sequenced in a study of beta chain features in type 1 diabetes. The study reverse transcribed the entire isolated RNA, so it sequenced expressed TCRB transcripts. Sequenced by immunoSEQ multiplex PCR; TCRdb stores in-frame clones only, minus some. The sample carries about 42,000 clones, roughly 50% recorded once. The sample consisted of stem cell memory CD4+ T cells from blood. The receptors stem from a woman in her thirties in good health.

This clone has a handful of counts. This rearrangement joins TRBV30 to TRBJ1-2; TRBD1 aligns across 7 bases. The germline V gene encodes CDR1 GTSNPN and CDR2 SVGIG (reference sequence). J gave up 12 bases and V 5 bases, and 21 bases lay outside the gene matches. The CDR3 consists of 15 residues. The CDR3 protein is CAWGDSYGATWLHTF. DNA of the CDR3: TGTGCCTGGGGGGACAGTTATGGGGCAACGTGGCTACACACCTTC.

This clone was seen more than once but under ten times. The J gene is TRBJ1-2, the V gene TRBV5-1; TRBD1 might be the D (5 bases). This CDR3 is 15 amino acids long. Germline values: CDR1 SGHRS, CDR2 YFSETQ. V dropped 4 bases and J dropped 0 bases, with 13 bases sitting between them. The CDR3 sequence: CASSLAGGTNYGYTF. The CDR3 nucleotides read TGCGCCAGCAGCCTGGCCGGGGGAACTAACTATGGCTACACCTTC.

CDR3: CASSRETSGREQFF. The CDR3 coding sequence is TGTGCCAGCAGCAGGGAGACTAGCGGGAGGGAGCAGTTCTTC. V and J are TRBV11-3 and TRBJ2-1; 13 nucleotides match TRBD2. The CDR3 runs 14 residues. The V and J ends lost 5 bases and 10 bases, in that order; junction bases with no gene match: 5. Germline V gene sequence: CDR1 SGHNT, CDR2 YENEEA.

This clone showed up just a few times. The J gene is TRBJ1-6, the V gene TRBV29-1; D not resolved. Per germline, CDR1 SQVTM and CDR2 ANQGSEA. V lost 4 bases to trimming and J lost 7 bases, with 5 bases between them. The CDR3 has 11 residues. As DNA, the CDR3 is TGCAGCGTTGTAGTCAATTCACCCCTCCACTTT. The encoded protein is CSVVVNSPLHF.

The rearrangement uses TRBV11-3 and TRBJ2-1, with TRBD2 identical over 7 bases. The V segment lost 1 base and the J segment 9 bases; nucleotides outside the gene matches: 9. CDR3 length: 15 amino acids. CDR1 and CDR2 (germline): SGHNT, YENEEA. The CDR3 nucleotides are TGTGCCAGCAGCTTAGCGGTGGGAGGGCCGGTTGAGCAGTTCTTC. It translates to CASSLAVGGPVEQFF.